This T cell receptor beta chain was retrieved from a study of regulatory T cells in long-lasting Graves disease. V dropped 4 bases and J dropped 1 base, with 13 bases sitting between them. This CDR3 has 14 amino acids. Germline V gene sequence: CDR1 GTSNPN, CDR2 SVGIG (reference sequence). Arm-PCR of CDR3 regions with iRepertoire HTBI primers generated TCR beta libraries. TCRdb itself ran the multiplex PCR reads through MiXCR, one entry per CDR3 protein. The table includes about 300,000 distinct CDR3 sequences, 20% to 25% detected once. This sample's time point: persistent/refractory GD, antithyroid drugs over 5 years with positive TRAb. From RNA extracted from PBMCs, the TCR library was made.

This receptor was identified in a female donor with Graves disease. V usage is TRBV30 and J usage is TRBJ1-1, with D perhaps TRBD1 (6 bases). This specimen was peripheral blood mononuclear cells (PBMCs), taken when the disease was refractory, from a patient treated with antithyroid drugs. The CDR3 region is CAWNRDPPNTEAFF. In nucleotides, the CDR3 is TGTGCCTGGAACAGGGACCCCCCGAACACTGAAGCTTTCTTT.